This TCR beta chain emerged from a study of blood T cell repertoires in COVID-19. Germline trimming cut 5 bases from V and 6 bases from J; bases unmatched to any gene: 8. Germline CDR1 MNHEY, CDR2 SVGEGT. This CDR3 region has 15 residues. Using immunoSEQ multiplex PCR, the repertoire was profiled, and TCRdb retains in-frame clones only, with some absent. Among roughly 170,000 clones listed, around 90% were seen once. V and J are TRBV6-2 or TRBV6-3 and TRBJ1-2, with TRBD1 matching over 11 bases. This sequence originates from a man in his sixties with acute or convalescent COVID-19. The specimen sequenced was peripheral blood. The CDR3 coding sequence is TGTGCCAGCAGTAGATTCGGACAGGGGGCAGATGGCTACACCTTC. It encodes CASSRFGQGADGYTF.